This T cell receptor (beta chain) was sequenced during a study of T-cell memory formation after mild COVID-19. The CDR3 spans 13 residues. The germline V and J ends were trimmed by 6 bases and 2 bases, with 13 bases remaining between them. The germline V gene has CDR1 DFQATT and CDR2 SNEGSKA (reference sequence). TCRdb re-called the 5' RACE reads through MiXCR, storing one row per CDR3 protein. This table has about 260,000 distinct CDR3 sequences, under 20% appearing once. Notes on the study in general: Contracting clones from day 15 to 85 showed balanced CD4/CD8; later expanders favored CD4+.

A word on this clonotype: The target antigen is unknown.

Sequenced sample: PBMCs or a T cell subset sorted from them (not recorded which). This sequence was found in a man aged 18 to 30 who had mild COVID-19 (a few samples of this study predate the infection). Cell type and time point are not known. This chain uses TRBV20-1 with TRBJ1-1; D is unresolved. The CDR3 reads CSASAVPNTEAFF. CDR3 bases: TGCAGTGCCTCGGCGGTCCCCAACACTGAAGCTTTCTTT.